This T cell receptor (beta chain) was sequenced for a study of cytomegalovirus exposure and HLA in healthy donors. Whole-study findings and limits: The authors enumerated 164 TCR beta chains as linked to cytomegalovirus.

Clones were read by immunoSEQ multiplex PCR, and TCRdb kept only the in-frame ones, dropping some. This sample has 150,000 to 200,000 clones; around 80% occur once, and the top ten carry around 1.2%. With respect to this clone: The antigen is not known.

The CDR3 consists of 14 residues. Looked up from germline, CDR1 is MGHDK and CDR2 is SYGVNS. The junction had 7 bases not matched to a gene; V was cut back by 2 bases and J by 6 bases. Separate from the approximately 600-subject first cohort was the approximately 120-subject validation cohort, to which the donors belonged. The receptor's source is a young woman in good health and CMV-seronegative. The chain carries TRBV25-1 and TRBJ2-7; 7 nucleotides agree with TRBD1. Sample: PBMCs. The CDR3 here is CASSERQGWPEQYF. The CDR3 DNA reads TGTGCCAGCAGTGAACGACAGGGTTGGCCCGAGCAGTACTTC.